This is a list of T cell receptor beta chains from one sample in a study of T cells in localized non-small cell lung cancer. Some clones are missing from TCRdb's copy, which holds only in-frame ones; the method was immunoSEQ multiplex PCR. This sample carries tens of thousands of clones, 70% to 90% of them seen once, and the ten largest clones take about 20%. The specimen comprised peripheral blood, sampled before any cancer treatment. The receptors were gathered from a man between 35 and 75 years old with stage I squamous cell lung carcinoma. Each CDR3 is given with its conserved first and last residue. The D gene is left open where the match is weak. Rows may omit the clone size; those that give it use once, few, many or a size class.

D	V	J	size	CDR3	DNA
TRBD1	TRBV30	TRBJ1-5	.	CACSQGAGQPQHF	TGTGCCTGTTCACAGGGGGCAGGACAGCCCCAGCATTTT
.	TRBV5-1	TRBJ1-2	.	CASSLGLLYGYTF	TGCGCCAGCAGCTTGGGACTCCTCTATGGCTACACCTTC
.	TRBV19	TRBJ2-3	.	CAKRQCSTDTQYF	TGTGCCAAACGACAGTGTAGCACAGATACGCAGTATTTT
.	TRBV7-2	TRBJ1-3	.	CASSLAPGAIGNTIYF	TGTGCCAGCAGCTTAGCGCCGGGAGCCATCGGAAACACCATATATTTT
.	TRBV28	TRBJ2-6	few	CASSLQGSGANVLTF	TGTGCCAGCAGTCTACAGGGATCCGGGGCCAACGTCCTGACTTTC
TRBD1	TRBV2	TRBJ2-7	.	CASSVQGEGYEQYF	TGTGCCAGCAGTGTACAGGGGGAAGGCTACGAGCAGTACTTC
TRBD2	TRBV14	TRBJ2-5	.	CASSQDKWLAVGETQYF	TGTGCCAGCAGCCAAGATAAGTGGCTAGCGGTGGGAGAGACCCAGTACTTC
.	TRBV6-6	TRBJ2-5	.	CASSYPEAAGVLTQYF	TGTGCCAGCAGTTACCCCGAGGCGGCAGGGGTTTTGACCCAGTACTTC
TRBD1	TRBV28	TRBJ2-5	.	CASSPNYRGRGETQYF	TGTGCCAGCAGTCCGAACTACAGGGGGCGGGGAGAGACCCAGTACTTC
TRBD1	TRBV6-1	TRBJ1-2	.	CASSSQGARNYGYTF	TGTGCCAGCAGTTCCCAGGGGGCGAGGAACTATGGCTACACCTTC
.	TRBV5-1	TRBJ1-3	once	CASSSNAGNTIYF	TGCGCCAGCAGCTCGAACGCTGGAAACACCATATATTTT
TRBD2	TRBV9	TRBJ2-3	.	CASTPSGGTREDTQYF	TGTGCCAGCACCCCAAGTGGTGGGACTAGGGAAGATACGCAGTATTTT
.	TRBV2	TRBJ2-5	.	CASRGRQETQYF	TGTGCCAGCAGGGGGCGGCAAGAGACCCAGTACTTC
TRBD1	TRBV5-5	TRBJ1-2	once	CASSLTGGEVDYTF	TGTGCCAGCAGCCTAACAGGGGGCGAGGTAGACTACACCTTC
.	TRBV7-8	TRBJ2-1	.	CASSLAGDYNEQFF	TGTGCCAGCAGCTTAGCGGGAGACTACAATGAGCAGTTCTTC
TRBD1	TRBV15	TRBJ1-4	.	CATSRDLPTGWGEKLFF	TGTGCCACCAGCAGAGATCTCCCGACAGGGTGGGGTGAAAAACTGTTTTTT
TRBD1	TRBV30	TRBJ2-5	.	CSRQGAEKTQYF	TGCTCTAGACAGGGGGCTGAGAAGACCCAGTACTTC
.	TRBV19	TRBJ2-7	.	CASSMIGSSYEQYF	TGTGCCAGTAGTATGATAGGGAGCTCCTACGAGCAGTACTTC
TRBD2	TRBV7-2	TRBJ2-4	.	CASSVPGGHIQYF	TGTGCCAGCAGCGTCCCGGGGGGGCACATTCAGTACTTC
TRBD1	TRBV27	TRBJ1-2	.	CASSLTPPGQGTYGYTF	TGTGCCAGCAGTTTAACGCCACCGGGACAGGGCACCTATGGCTACACCTTC